Below are 10 T cell receptor beta chains sequenced from a single sample in a study of human T cells and chemical hapten exposure. Each CDR3 protein gets one entry after TCRdb re-called the RACE reads with MiXCR. The table records about 99,000 distinct CDR3 sequences, 12% of them present only once. The time point: patch test 1, 2 weeks after DPC sensitization. Regarding treatment: therapeutic diphenylcyclopropenone sensitization with weekly scalp DPC. Sequenced material: whole blood, taken in connection with sensitization to the hapten diphenylcyclopropenone (DPC). These receptors all stem from a woman aged 40 to 49 with alopecia areata. Some clones in this sample may be carry-over from other donors' samples.

This clonotype was recorded many times. This chain joins TRBV9 and TRBJ2-4; D is possibly TRBD1 (5 bases). V was cut by 4 bases and J by 0 bases, with 8 bases left in between. Looked up from germline, CDR1 is SGDLS and CDR2 is YYNGEE. CDR3 length equals 14 residues. Written as DNA, the CDR3 is TGTGCCAGCAGCCCAGGGTCAGCCAAAAACATTCAGTACTTC. It translates to CASSPGSAKNIQYF.

This sequence joins TRBV12-3 or TRBV12-4 and TRBJ2-2; D call uncertain. V shed 3 bases and J shed 7 bases, with 3 bases lying between them. CDR3 length: 11 residues. This CDR3 reads CASSFNGELFF. CDR3 sequence (DNA): TGTGCCAGCAGTTTCAACGGGGAGCTGTTTTTT.

This clonotype was detected ten times or more. The chain is built from TRBV28 and TRBJ1-5; no clear D. Per the germline V gene, CDR1 is MDHEN and CDR2 is SYDVKM. This CDR3 spans 14 amino acids. Trimming took off 4 bases at V and 4 bases at J, with 11 bases between the two ends. Here the CDR3 reads CASSYRKANQPQHF. CDR3 DNA: TGTGCCAGCAGTTACCGGAAGGCAAATCAGCCCCAGCATTTT.

The chain joins TRBV28 to TRBJ2-3; D is unresolved. V lost 4 bases and J lost 9, with 11 bases in between. The CDR3 spans 12 residues. The V gene's germline CDR1 is MDHEN and CDR2 SYDVKM. The CDR3 region has the DNA TGTGCCAGCAGTTCCGCCCACAGAACGCAGTATTTT. Translating it yields CASSSAHRTQYF.

This clonotype was observed a few times. The chain is built from TRBV28 and TRBJ2-5; 7 bases map to TRBD1. V trimming: 3 bases; J trimming: 3 bases; junction bases outside the gene matches: 4. The germline gives CDR1 MDHEN, CDR2 SYDVKM. The CDR3 contains 14 residues. The chain's CDR3 is CASSFGQVKETQYF. The DNA for the CDR3 is TGTGCCAGCAGTTTCGGACAGGTCAAAGAGACCCAGTACTTC.

The table lists this clonotype with many counts. The chain carries TRBV7-2 and TRBJ1-1; no clear D gene. The germline V gene encodes CDR1 SGHTA and CDR2 FQGNSA. The V end lost 3 bases, the J end lost 6 bases, and 11 bases lay between the germline ends. The CDR3 loop spans 13 amino acids. In DNA form, the CDR3 reads TGTGCCAGCAGCTTTTCAGGCCTGTCTGAAGCTTTCTTT. Protein sequence: CASSFSGLSEAFF.

This clonotype has a handful of counts. The genes are TRBV12-3 or TRBV12-4 and TRBJ2-2, with D unclear. V was shortened by 2 bases and J by 6 bases, with 13 bases between the two germline ends. The CDR3 length is 15 residues. The CDR3 here is CASSLRESFSGELFF. CDR3 DNA sequence: TGTGCCAGCAGTTTACGAGAATCATTTTCCGGGGAGCTGTTTTTT.

This clonotype turned up a few times. The chain uses TRBV19 and TRBJ2-1; a possible D gene is TRBD2 (6 bases). Between the trimmed V and J ends, which lost 7 bases and 1 base, there was a span of 14 bases. The length of the CDR3 is 15 residues. CDR1 is LNHDA and CDR2 is SQIVND in the germline V gene (reference sequence). CDR3 loop: CASTNSLASYNEQFF. DNA of the CDR3: TGTGCCAGTACAAACTCACTAGCTTCCTACAATGAGCAGTTCTTC.

This clonotype was counted many times. The V gene is TRBV6-4, the J gene TRBJ1-6; no clear D. CDR1 MRHNA and CDR2 SNTAGT come from the germline V gene. The CDR3 loop spans 15 amino acids. V lost 6 bases and J lost 10, with 19 bases in between. CDR3 nucleotide sequence: TGTGCCAGCAGAGACCAGCCCTCTGGGAACTCACCCCTCCACTTT. Translated, it gives CASRDQPSGNSPLHF.

This clonotype was counted only a few times. The chain uses TRBV23-1 and TRBJ2-5, with 9 bases identical to TRBD1. TRBV23-1 falls under the ORF class, with uncertain function. The V gene end was trimmed by 0 bases and the J gene end by 5 bases; junction bases not matched to a gene: 4. There are 15 residues in the CDR3. CDR3 nucleotides: TGCGCCAGCAGTCAATCGTGGGACAGGGACGAGACCCAGTACTTC. Encoded protein: CASSQSWDRDETQYF.